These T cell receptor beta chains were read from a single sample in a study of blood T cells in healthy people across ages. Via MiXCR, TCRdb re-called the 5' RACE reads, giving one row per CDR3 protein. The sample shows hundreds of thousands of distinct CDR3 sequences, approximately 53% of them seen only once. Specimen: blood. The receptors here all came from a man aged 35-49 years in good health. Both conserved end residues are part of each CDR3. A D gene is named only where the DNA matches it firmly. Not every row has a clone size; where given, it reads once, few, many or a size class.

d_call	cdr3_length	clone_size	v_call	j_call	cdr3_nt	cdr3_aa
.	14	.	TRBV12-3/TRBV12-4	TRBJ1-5	TGTGCCAGCAGCCAAGGCAGGGGTGACCAGCCCCAGCATTTT	CASSQGRGDQPQHF
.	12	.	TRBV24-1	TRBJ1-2	TGTGCTACCAGTGATTTGCTTGATGGCTACACCTTC	CATSDLLDGYTF
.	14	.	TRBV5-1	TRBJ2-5	TGCGCCAGCAGCGGGGGGGCGAGCGGGGAGACCCAGTACTTC	CASSGGASGETQYF
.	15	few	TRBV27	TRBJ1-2	TGTGCCAGCAGTCGGACACTCGGGCACGAACATGGCTACACCTTC	CASSRTLGHEHGYTF
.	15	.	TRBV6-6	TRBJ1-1	TGTGCCAGCAGTATATCCGGGACACTGAACACTGAAGCTTTCTTT	CASSISGTLNTEAFF
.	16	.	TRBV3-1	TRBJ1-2	TGTGCCAGCAGCCAGGACCTCTCTTTTTCTAACTATGGCTACACCTTC	CASSQDLSFSNYGYTF
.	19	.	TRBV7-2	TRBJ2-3	TGTGCCAGCAGCTCCCCCTCGACTGGATGGGGAACCTACACAGATACGCAGTATTTT	CASSSPSTGWGTYTDTQYF
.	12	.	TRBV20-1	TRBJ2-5	TGCAGTGCTCCTCCCCGGGAAGAGACCCAGTACTTC	CSAPPREETQYF
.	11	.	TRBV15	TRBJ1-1	TGTGCCACCAGCCTAAACACTGAAGCTTTCTTT	CATSLNTEAFF
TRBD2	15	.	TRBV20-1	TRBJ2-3	TGCAGTGCGGCCGGGGCGGGAGTGGGCACAGATACGCAGTATTTT	CSAAGAGVGTDTQYF
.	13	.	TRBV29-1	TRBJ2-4	TGCAGCGTTACACAGGGAGGGTGGGACATTCAGTACTTC	CSVTQGGWDIQYF
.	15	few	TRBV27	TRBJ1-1	TGTGCCAGCAGCCTTTACCCCACACGGGGCACTGAAGCTTTCTTT	CASSLYPTRGTEAFF
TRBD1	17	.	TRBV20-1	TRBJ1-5	TGCAGTGCTAGGGCCAGGGACAGCCCCTATAGCAATCAGCCCCAGCATTTT	CSARARDSPYSNQPQHF
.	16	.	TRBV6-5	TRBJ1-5	TGTGCCAGCAGTCCGGCGGGACAAGGGAAGAATCAGCCCCAGCATTTT	CASSPAGQGKNQPQHF
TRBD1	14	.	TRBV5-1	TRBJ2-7	TGCGCCAGCAGCTTGGACAGGGGAATGAATGAGCAGTACTTC	CASSLDRGMNEQYF
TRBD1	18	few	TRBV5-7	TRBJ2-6	TGTGCCAGCAGCCGAGGACAGGGGTCTCTATTGGGGGCCAACGTCCTGACTTTC	CASSRGQGSLLGANVLTF
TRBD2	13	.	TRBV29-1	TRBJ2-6	TGCAGCGCTGGGGGGGACGGGGCCAACGTCCTGACTTTC	CSAGGDGANVLTF
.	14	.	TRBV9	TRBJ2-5	TGTGCCAGCAGCTGGCAGGAGCGCGGAGAGACCCAGTACTTC	CASSWQERGETQYF
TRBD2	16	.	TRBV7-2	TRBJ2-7	TGTGCCAGCAGCTATAGCGGGAGAGGAGGTACAGATACGCAGTACTTC	CASSYSGRGGTDTQYF
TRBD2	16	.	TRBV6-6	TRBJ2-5	TGTGCCAGCAGTTACATGGCGGGGGGCGTTGTGCAGACCCAGTACTTC	CASSYMAGGVVQTQYF
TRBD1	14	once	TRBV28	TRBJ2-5	TGTGCCAGCACCACCCAGGGGGTCGAAGAGACCCAGTACTTC	CASTTQGVEETQYF
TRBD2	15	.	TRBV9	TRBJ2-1	TGTGCCAGCACCCTAGCGGGGGATAACTACAATGAGCAGTTCTTC	CASTLAGDNYNEQFF
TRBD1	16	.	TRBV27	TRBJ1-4	TGTGCCAGCAGTTTATCGTGGGACAGGGCGGGGGAAAAACTGTTTTTT	CASSLSWDRAGEKLFF
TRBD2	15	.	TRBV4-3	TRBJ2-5	TGCGCCAGCAGCCAGGCCCCGGGACTAGCTTACGGGCAGTACTTC	CASSQAPGLAYGQYF
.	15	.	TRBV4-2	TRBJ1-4	TGTGCCAGCAGCCAATACCACAGCCCTAATGAAAAACTGTTTTTT	CASSQYHSPNEKLFF